These 27 T cell receptor beta chains share one sample of origin, sequenced in a study of T cell responses to AZD1222 COVID-19 vaccine. The assay was immunoSEQ multiplex PCR, and TCRdb's table has in-frame clones only and misses some. The repertoire holds around 120,000 clones, with roughly 91% as singletons. Sequencing was performed on peripheral blood, taken on day 0 of AZD1222 vaccination. The receptors here all came from an adult in good health.

The chain joins TRBV2 to TRBJ2-1; tentatively, D is TRBD1 (6 bases). The CDR3 loop spans 12 amino acids. Germline V gene lookup returns CDR1 SNHLY and CDR2 FYNNEI. V lost 6 bases, J lost 15 bases, and 18 bases lay in between. The CDR3 sequence: CASSARTEDPFF. The CDR3, as DNA: TGTGCCAGCAGCGCTCGGACAGAAGATCCGTTCTTC. The variable domain in full, completed from reference TRBV2 and TRBJ2-1, reads EPEVTQTPSHQVTQMGQEVILRCVPISNHLYFYWYRQILGQKVEFLVSFYNNEISEKSEIFDDQFSVERPDGSNFTLKIRSTKLEDSAMYFCASSARTEDPFFGPGTRLTVL.

The chain combines TRBV29-1 with TRBJ2-1; TRBD2 matches 7 bases. CDR1 is SQVTM, CDR2 ANQGSEA, per germline. The CDR3 sequence is 13 residues long. V gave up 3 bases and J gave up 8 bases; unmatched junction bases: 7. CDR3 in DNA: TGCAGCGTTGACCAGCGGGAAGGCTATGAGCAGTTCTTC. Protein product: CSVDQREGYEQFF.

As regards this clone: Additional DNA sequences in this sample encode the identical CDR3. The rearrangement links TRBV7-9 to TRBJ1-2, with TRBD1 as a possible D gene (5 bases). V lost 5 bases and J 3 bases, leaving 10 bases between the germline ends. Germline CDR1 is SEHNR and CDR2 is FQNEAQ (reference sequence). The length of the CDR3 is 13 residues. The CDR3 here is CASSPGGDYGYTF. The DNA of the CDR3 is TGTGCCAGCAGCCCTGGGGGGGACTATGGCTACACCTTC.

The chain recombines TRBV3-1 (or the pseudogene TRBV3-2) with TRBJ1-3, with D unclear. The CDR3 runs to 15 residues. Trimming left V 0 bases short and J 0 bases short, with 6 bases between. Germline values: CDR1 LGHDT, CDR2 YNNKEL (reference sequence). CDR3 nucleotide sequence: TGTGCCAGCAGCCAAGAAAGCATCTCTGGAAACACCATATATTTT. It codes for CASSQESISGNTIYF.

The rearrangement uses TRBV24-1 and TRBJ2-7, with TRBD2 matching 7 bases. J was trimmed by 2 bases and V by 4 bases; bases with no gene match: 7. The length of the CDR3 is 15 residues. Per germline, CDR1 KGHDR and CDR2 SFDVKD. The CDR3 loop is CATSDPSGTPYEQYF. The DNA of the CDR3 is TGTGCCACCAGTGACCCGAGCGGGACTCCCTACGAGCAGTACTTC.

The chain uses TRBV30 and TRBJ1-2; 8 bases match TRBD1. CDR1 and CDR2 (germline): GTSNPN, SVGIG (reference sequence). The CDR3 has 13 residues. V shed 2 bases, J shed 5 bases, and the junction held 4 bases outside the gene matches. The CDR3 region is CAWSTGQGYGYTF. CDR3 nucleotide sequence: TGTGCCTGGAGTACTGGACAGGGTTATGGCTACACCTTC.

This clone appeared a few times. The gene calls are TRBV4-1 and TRBJ2-3; a weak D match, TRBD1 (5 bases). Between the trimmed V and J ends, which lost 5 bases and 4 bases, there was a span of 19 bases. CDR3 size: 16 residues. Per germline, CDR1 MGHRA and CDR2 YSYEKL. This CDR3 is CASSGAGFIVADTQYF. CDR3 bases: TGCGCCAGCAGCGGGGCAGGGTTTATCGTCGCAGATACGCAGTATTTT.

In nucleotides, the CDR3 is TGTGCCAGCAGTTACCCGGCGGGGCCCCCCAATCAGCCCCAGCATTTT. Amino acids: CASSYPAGPPNQPQHF. The V call is TRBV6-2 or TRBV6-3, the J call TRBJ1-5; D might be TRBD1 (5 bases). V was shortened by 2 bases and J by 3 bases, with 14 bases between the two germline ends. CDR1 and CDR2 from the germline V gene are MNHEY and SVGEGT. CDR3 length: 16 amino acids.

V is TRBV19 and J is TRBJ1-4, with TRBD1 as a possible D gene (6 bases). Germline values: CDR1 LNHDA, CDR2 SQIVND (reference sequence). The ends were cut back, 5 bases at V and 8 bases at J, with 15 bases in the middle. There are 14 residues in the CDR3. The CDR3 DNA is TGTGCCAGTAGTCTTGGCAGGGGAGGGGAAAAACTGTTTTTT. It specifies CASSLGRGGEKLFF.

This clone has only one observation. CDR3 bases: TGTGCCAGTAGTATAGTTTCGGAGGGCAAAAACAATGAGCAGTTCTTC. The encoded protein is CASSIVSEGKNNEQFF. The rearrangement joins TRBV19 to TRBJ2-1; tentative D call: TRBD2 (6 bases). This CDR3 has 16 residues. V lost 1 base and J lost 5, with 15 bases in between. Germline V lookup: CDR1 LNHDA, CDR2 SQIVND (reference sequence).

The J gene is TRBJ1-1, the V gene TRBV5-6, with a tentative D call TRBD1 (5 bases). Trimming removed 4 bases at V and 4 bases at J, with 20 bases between. Germline V gene sequence: CDR1 SGHDT, CDR2 YYEEEE. CDR3 length: 16 residues. The CDR3 here is CASSQLTGVGATEAFF. Written as DNA, the CDR3 is TGTGCCAGCAGCCAGTTGACGGGGGTCGGGGCCACTGAAGCTTTCTTT. The whole variable domain, filled in from reference TRBV5-6 and TRBJ1-1, reads DAGVTQSPTHLIKTRGQQVTLRCSPKSGHDTVSWYQQALGQGPQFIFQYYEEEERQRGNFPDRFSGHQFPNYSSELNVNALLLGDSALYLCASSQLTGVGATEAFFGQGTRLTVV.

With respect to this clone: Germline and junction disagree at one end, which may indicate a read error. The rearrangement uses TRBV7-3 and TRBJ2-5; 11 nucleotides align to TRBD2. The germline V gene encodes CDR1 SGHTA and CDR2 FQGTGA. The length of the CDR3 is 17 residues. The CDR3 bases are TGTGCCAGCAGCCTAGCGGGAGGTCTGGGGGCTCAAGGGACCCAGTACTTC. It translates to CASSLAGGLGAQGTQYF.

V gene TRBV2 combines with J gene TRBJ2-1, with D unresolved. The length of the CDR3 is 12 residues. Trimming left V 5 bases short and J 9 bases short, with 11 bases between. Germline loops: CDR1 SNHLY, CDR2 FYNNEI. The CDR3 region has the DNA TGTGCCAGCAGTACTACCGGAAGTGAGCAGTTCTTC. The encoded protein is CASSTTGSEQFF.

The J gene is TRBJ2-7, the V gene TRBV14; 8 bases line up with TRBD2. Losses at the gene ends were 4 bases for V and 3 bases for J; bases not matched to a gene: 17. The CDR3 length is 18 residues. Germline CDR1 and CDR2: SGHDN and FVKESK. As DNA, the CDR3 is TGTGCCAGCAGCCGATCCCCCTTCTCTGGCGGGAGGTTCTACGAGCAGTACTTC. Translating gives CASSRSPFSGGRFYEQYF.

CDR3 protein: CASSLGGLVGNEQFF. The DNA of the CDR3 is TGTGCCAGCAGCTTGGGGGGACTAGTCGGTAATGAGCAGTTCTTC. The chain combines TRBV11-3 with TRBJ2-1, with TRBD2 matching 8 bases. The CDR3 has 15 residues. CDR1 is SGHNT and CDR2 is YENEEA in the germline V gene. Trimming took 3 bases from V and 7 from J; bases not matched to a gene: 8.

The V gene is TRBV9, the J gene TRBJ1-3; D is unresolved. The germline V gene encodes CDR1 SGDLS and CDR2 YYNGEE. V shed 4 bases and J shed 4 bases, with 3 bases lying between them. The CDR3 runs 11 residues. The chain's CDR3 is CASSHGNTIYF. The CDR3, as DNA: TGTGCCAGCAGCCACGGAAACACCATATATTTT. The variable domain in full, with the rest retrieved from reference TRBV9 and TRBJ1-3, is DSGVTQTPKHLITATGQRVTLRCSPRSGDLSVYWYQQSLDQGLQFLIQYYNGEERAKGNILERFSAQQFPDLHSELNLSSLELGDSALYFCASSHGNTIYFGEGSWLTVV.

This chain links TRBV5-4 with TRBJ2-2; 7 nucleotides line up with TRBD2. V lost 0 bases to trimming and J lost 7 bases; unmatched junction nucleotides: 12. The CDR3 is made up of 17 amino acids. Germline V CDR1 and CDR2: SGHNT, YYREEE (reference sequence). The CDR3 sequence is CASSLDIGREIGGELFF. The CDR3 DNA follows: TGTGCCAGCAGCTTGGATATTGGGCGGGAGATTGGCGGGGAGCTGTTTTTT. The full variable domain, its missing parts supplied by reference TRBV5-4 and TRBJ2-2, is ETGVTQSPTHLIKTRGQQVTLRCSSQSGHNTVSWYQQALGQGPQFIFQYYREEENGRGNFPPRFSGLQFPNYSSELNVNALELDDSALYLCASSLDIGREIGGELFFGEGSRLTVL.

The chain uses TRBV9 and TRBJ2-1; D might be TRBD2 (5 bases). V shed 3 bases and J shed 2 bases, with 12 bases lying between them. Germline loops: CDR1 SGDLS, CDR2 YYNGEE. CDR3 size: 15 residues. The CDR3: CASSGTSLAYNEQFF. The CDR3 DNA reads as TGTGCCAGCAGCGGTACTAGTCTTGCCTACAATGAGCAGTTCTTC.

This clone showed up just a few times. The gene calls are TRBV7-2 and TRBJ1-5; the D is unclear. The germline V and J ends were trimmed by 4 bases and 3 bases, with 10 bases remaining between them. Germline CDR1 is SGHTA and CDR2 is FQGNSA. There are 14 residues in the CDR3. The CDR3 DNA reads as TGTGCCAGCAGCTCCCAAGGATCCAATCAGCCCCAGCATTTT. Translation gives CASSSQGSNQPQHF.

V and J are TRBV5-1 and TRBJ2-7; 9 bases match TRBD1. The CDR3 is 15 amino acids. J gave up 2 bases and V 0 bases, and 3 bases lay outside the gene matches. The germline gives CDR1 SGHRS, CDR2 YFSETQ. The CDR3 bases are TGCGCCAGCAGCTTGGCCGGACAGGGGACCTACGAGCAGTACTTC. Protein product: CASSLAGQGTYEQYF.

The chain joins TRBV9 to TRBJ2-1, with 8 bases lining up with TRBD1. The germline CDR1 and CDR2 sequences are SGDLS and YYNGEE. After removal of 4 bases from V and 10 bases from J, the junction contained 10 bases not matched to a gene. The CDR3 contains 14 residues. CDR3 DNA sequence: TGTGCCAGCAGCCCCGGGACAGGAACAAGAGAGCAGTTCTTC. Translating gives CASSPGTGTREQFF. Supplemented by reference TRBV9 and TRBJ2-1, the full variable domain reads DSGVTQTPKHLITATGQRVTLRCSPRSGDLSVYWYQQSLDQGLQFLIQYYNGEERAKGNILERFSAQQFPDLHSELNLSSLELGDSALYFCASSPGTGTREQFFGPGTRLTVL.

This rearrangement joins TRBV27 to TRBJ2-3; 12 nucleotides line up with TRBD2. Germline-derived CDR1 and CDR2 are MNHEY and SMNVEV (reference sequence). The CDR3 is 15 amino acids. Unmatched junction bases numbered 8, after V lost 4 bases and J lost 9 bases. CDR3 in DNA: TGTGCCAGCAGTTGGCCTAGCGGGAGGGCCGCGACGCAGTATTTT. This translates into CASSWPSGRAATQYF.

The chain couples TRBV5-1 to TRBJ2-7; D remains ambiguous. CDR3 size: 16 residues. Per the germline V gene, CDR1 is SGHRS and CDR2 is YFSETQ. Trimming left V 0 bases short and J 0 bases short, with 13 bases between. CDR3 loop: CASSLEVQASSYEQYF. The CDR3, as DNA: TGCGCCAGCAGCTTGGAGGTTCAGGCGAGCTCCTACGAGCAGTACTTC.

Only one count was recorded for this clone. J is TRBJ2-2 and V is TRBV5-1; D might be TRBD2 (6 bases). The CDR3 extends over 15 amino acids. Germline CDR1 SGHRS, CDR2 YFSETQ. The ends were cut back, 2 bases at V and 0 bases at J, with 8 bases in the middle. Written as DNA, the CDR3 is TGCGCCAGCAGCTTTAGCGGATCGAACACCGGGGAGCTGTTTTTT. This encodes CASSFSGSNTGELFF.

The V gene is TRBV5-8, the J gene TRBJ1-1; maybe TRBD1 (6 bases). The CDR3 has 13 residues. Deletions cut 1 base from V and 7 bases from J, with 11 bases between. Germline V gene lookup returns CDR1 SGHTS and CDR2 YDEGEE. This chain's CDR3 is CASSLSGAVEAFF. In DNA, the CDR3 is TGTGCCAGCAGCTTGTCGGGGGCGGTTGAAGCTTTCTTT.

V gene TRBV19 combines with J gene TRBJ2-3; maybe TRBD2 (5 bases). Trimming pared 7 bases from V and 2 bases from J, leaving 16 bases between. Germline V CDR1 and CDR2: LNHDA, SQIVND (reference sequence). The CDR3 consists of 15 residues. CDR3 region: CASTLAGEPTDTQYF. CDR3 nucleotides: TGTGCCAGTACCTTGGCGGGTGAACCCACAGATACGCAGTATTTT. Together with reference TRBV19 and TRBJ2-3, the CDR3 gives the full variable domain: DGGITQSPKYLFRKEGQNVTLSCEQNLNHDAMYWYRQDPGQGLRLIYYSQIVNDFQKGDIAEGYSVSREKKESFPLTVTSAQKNPTAFYLCASTLAGEPTDTQYFGPGTRLTVL.

The rearrangement links TRBV24-1 to TRBJ2-1; TRBD1 matches 9 bases. The V gene end was trimmed by 4 bases and the J gene end by 7 bases; junction bases not matched to a gene: 10. The CDR3 is 16 amino acids. Per germline, CDR1 KGHDR and CDR2 SFDVKD. Here the CDR3 DNA reads TGTGCCACCAGTGACACCGGGACAGGGAAGTATAATGAGCAGTTCTTC. Translating it yields CATSDTGTGKYNEQFF.